The T cell receptor beta chain under discussion was sequenced for a study of blood T cells in healthy people across ages. Ten or more counts support this clonotype. Primed by a sample-barcoded 5' primer and a J-beta primer mix, a second PCR proceeded for about 7 to 11 cycles. Via MiXCR, TCRdb re-called the 5' RACE reads, giving one row per CDR3 protein. The repertoire has fewer than 950,000 distinct CDR3 sequences, roughly 40% of them found once; the top ten carry around 13%. CDR3 length: 13 residues. With 6 bases removed from V and 2 bases from J, the gap between germline ends came to 10 bases. The receptor's source is a young man in good health. The chain combines TRBV12-3 or TRBV12-4 with TRBJ2-5; no firm D call. The sample consisted of blood. The CDR3 nucleotides read TGTGCCAGCAGAAGAGACGGGCAAGAGACCCAGTACTTC. It yields the protein CASRRDGQETQYF.